Listed below are T cell receptor beta chains from one sample, sequenced in a study of CD8 T cells in Susac syndrome. Using its own MiXCR run on the immunoSEQ multiplex PCR reads, TCRdb lists one record per CDR3 protein. The sample has 250,000 or so distinct CDR3 sequences; approximately 92% are singletons. Sequencing was performed on CD4+ T cells from PBMCs. The source of these receptors is a human donor with multiple sclerosis. Each CDR3 is given with its conserved first and last residue. The D gene is left open where the match is weak. Size is omitted from some rows. Given values are once, few, many or a class for expanded clones.

TRBV28	-	-	TRBJ2-5	CASSSGARREGETQYF	TGTGCCAGCAGCTCAGGGGCGCGGAGGGAAGGGGAGACCCAGTACTTC
TRBV27	-	once	TRBJ1-2	CASSSWGGYGYTF	TGTGCCAGCAGTTCCTGGGGTGGCTATGGCTACACCTTC
TRBV20-1	TRBD2	-	TRBJ2-5	CSARDPGLAGGQETQYF	TGCAGTGCTAGAGATCCCGGACTAGCGGGGGGGCAAGAGACCCAGTACTTC
TRBV7-3	-	-	TRBJ2-2	CASRVSLNTGELFF	TGTGCCAGCAGGGTCAGCCTAAACACCGGGGAGCTGTTTTTT
TRBV27	-	-	TRBJ1-2	CASSRLDSMGGYTF	TGTGCCAGCAGTCGTCTAGATAGTATGGGGGGCTACACCTTC
TRBV30	-	-	TRBJ2-7	CAWTMYGQSSYEQYF	TGTGCCTGGACCATGTACGGCCAGAGCTCCTACGAGCAGTACTTC
TRBV7-2	TRBD1	-	TRBJ1-5	CASREDRAGNQPQHF	TGTGCCAGCAGAGAAGACAGGGCGGGAAACCAGCCCCAGCATTTT
TRBV18	-	once	TRBJ1-1	CASSPLSGRDLDTEAFF	TGTGCCAGCTCACCACTATCGGGACGAGATTTGGACACTGAAGCTTTCTTT
TRBV7-9	-	-	TRBJ2-4	CASSSQGGTPIQYF	TGTGCCAGCAGCTCCCAGGGGGGAACCCCCATTCAGTACTTC
TRBV11-1	TRBD1	-	TRBJ2-7	CASGDSISYEQYF	TGTGCCAGCGGGGACAGTATTAGCTACGAGCAGTACTTC
TRBV20-1	TRBD2	-	TRBJ2-3	CSARPGLAGATDTQYF	TGCAGTGCCCGTCCGGGACTAGCGGGAGCCACAGATACGCAGTATTTT